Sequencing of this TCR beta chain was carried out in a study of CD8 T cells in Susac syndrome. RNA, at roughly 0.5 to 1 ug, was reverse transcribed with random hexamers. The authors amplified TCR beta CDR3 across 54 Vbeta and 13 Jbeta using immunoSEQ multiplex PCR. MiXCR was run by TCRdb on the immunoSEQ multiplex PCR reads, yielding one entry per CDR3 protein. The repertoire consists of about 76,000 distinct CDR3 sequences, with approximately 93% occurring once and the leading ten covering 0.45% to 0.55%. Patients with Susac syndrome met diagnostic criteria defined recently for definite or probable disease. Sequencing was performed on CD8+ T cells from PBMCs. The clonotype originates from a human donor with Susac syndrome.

The CDR3 protein is CASSTPQGAGSNQPQHF. The CDR3 DNA reads as TGTGCCAGTAGTACCCCACAGGGGGCGGGGAGCAATCAGCCCCAGCATTTT. The chain recombines TRBV19 with TRBJ1-5, with 9 bases identical to TRBD1. This CDR3 comprises 17 residues. Trimming took 4 bases from V and 1 from J; bases not matched to a gene: 8. Germline assignment: CDR1 LNHDA and CDR2 SQIVND (reference sequence).